Below are 27 T cell receptor beta chains sequenced from a single sample in a study of T cell responses to AZD1222 COVID-19 vaccine. Libraries were prepared by immunoSEQ multiplex PCR; TCRdb keeps only in-frame clonotypes and omits some of them. Among tens of thousands of clones listed, roughly nine tenths were seen once. The material sequenced was peripheral blood, taken 28 days after the second AZD1222 dose. The receptors shown here come from an adult who received the AZD1222 COVID-19 vaccine.

The rearrangement uses TRBV10-1 and TRBJ2-7; 9 bases line up with TRBD1. The CDR3 is 13 residues long. The ends lost 5 bases at V and 3 bases at J; junction bases unmatched: 2. The germline gives CDR1 WNHNN, CDR2 SYGVQD (reference sequence). The CDR3 DNA reads as TGCGCCAGCAGTCTGGACAGGGGCTACGAGCAGTACTTC. Translating it yields CASSLDRGYEQYF.

The chain joins TRBV3-1 (or the pseudogene TRBV3-2) to TRBJ2-3; no clear D gene. The V and J ends lost 2 bases and 6 bases respectively, with 6 bases between them. This CDR3 spans 12 amino acids. Per the germline V gene, CDR1 is LGHDT and CDR2 is YNNKEL (reference sequence). In DNA, the CDR3 is TGTGCCAGCAGCCAAATCACGGATACGCAGTATTTT. This sequence encodes CASSQITDTQYF.

The chain employs TRBV16 and TRBJ2-7, with D possibly being TRBD2 (6 bases). V shed 3 bases and J shed 4 bases, with 13 bases lying between them. Germline loops: CDR1 KGHSY, CDR2 FQNENV. This CDR3 region has 14 residues. The CDR3 DNA is TGTGCCAGCAGCCACCCGGGAGCTCGATACGAGCAGTACTTC. Translation gives CASSHPGARYEQYF.

This chain joins TRBV28 and TRBJ1-1; maybe TRBD1 (6 bases). Trimming took off 4 bases at V and 5 bases at J, with 14 bases between the two ends. The CDR3 length is 14 residues. CDR1 and CDR2 (germline): MDHEN, SYDVKM. CDR3 sequence: CASSYPGAGTEAFF. The DNA for the CDR3 is TGTGCCAGCAGTTATCCGGGGGCGGGTACTGAAGCTTTCTTT.

The V gene is TRBV28, the J gene TRBJ1-6; possibly TRBD1 for D (5 bases). Trimming shortened V by 2 bases and J by 7 bases, and 9 bases separated the two germline ends. This CDR3 is 14 amino acids long. CDR1 is MDHEN, CDR2 SYDVKM, per germline. The CDR3 sequence is CASSLTGDNSPLHF. The CDR3 DNA sequence: TGTGCCAGCAGTTTAACGGGGGACAATTCACCCCTCCACTTT.

This chain joins TRBV5-6 and TRBJ2-7, with D tentatively TRBD1 (6 bases). CDR3 length equals 12 residues. Germline CDR1 and CDR2: SGHDT and YYEEEE. The V gene lost 4 bases and the J gene lost 3 bases, with 8 bases spanning the gap. In nucleotides, the CDR3 is TGTGCCAGCAGCAAACAGGGCTACGAGCAGTACTTC. Encoded protein: CASSKQGYEQYF.

This chain links TRBV5-1 with TRBJ2-5; 9 bases match TRBD2. The germline gives CDR1 SGHRS, CDR2 YFSETQ. Losses at the gene ends were 4 bases for V and 4 bases for J; bases not matched to a gene: 11. CDR3 size: 16 residues. This chain's CDR3 is CASSPNLAGAVETQYF. The CDR3 DNA is TGCGCCAGCAGCCCCAACTTAGCGGGAGCGGTAGAGACCCAGTACTTC.

The V gene is TRBV7-8, the J gene TRBJ1-5; possible D gene TRBD1, 5 bases. CDR1 and CDR2 from the germline V gene are SGHVS and FQNEAQ. V was clipped by 6 bases and J by 6 bases, with 15 bases between them. This CDR3 spans 14 amino acids. The CDR3 spells CASRLAGEGQPQHF. The DNA for the CDR3 is TGTGCCAGCAGACTTGCGGGGGAAGGTCAGCCCCAGCATTTT.

The V and J genes are TRBV19 and TRBJ2-7; D is uncertain. From germline, CDR1 is LNHDA and CDR2 SQIVND (reference sequence). Between the trimmed V and J ends, which lost 3 bases and 6 bases, there was a span of 6 bases. The length of the CDR3 is 11 residues. CDR3 nucleotides: TGTGCCAGTAGTATGGCCAGCGAGCAGTACTTC. Protein product: CASSMASEQYF. Supplemented by reference TRBV19 and TRBJ2-7, the full variable domain reads DGGITQSPKYLFRKEGQNVTLSCEQNLNHDAMYWYRQDPGQGLRLIYYSQIVNDFQKGDIAEGYSVSREKKESFPLTVTSAQKNPTAFYLCASSMASEQYFGPGTRLTVT.

The chain combines TRBV3-1 (or the pseudogene TRBV3-2) with TRBJ1-1; no definite D call. Per germline, CDR1 LGHDT and CDR2 YNNKEL (reference sequence). The CDR3 extends over 12 amino acids. V was trimmed by 5 bases and J by 5 bases, leaving 9 bases between them. The CDR3 region is CASSTQRTEAFF. The CDR3 DNA sequence: TGTGCCAGCAGCACACAGAGGACTGAAGCTTTCTTT.

The CDR3 sequence: CAIGRQGVEIDGYTF. DNA for the CDR3: TGTGCCATCGGCCGACAGGGGGTCGAAATCGATGGCTACACCTTC. This sequence joins TRBV10-3 and TRBJ1-2; 9 nucleotides line up with TRBD1. Germline CDR1 reads ENHRY; CDR2 reads SYGVKD. The CDR3 totals 15 residues. With 8 bases clipped from V and 6 bases from J, the junction kept 13 bases outside the gene matches.

J is TRBJ2-7 and V is TRBV7-3; possible D gene TRBD2, 6 bases. The CDR3 runs to 13 residues. Germline V CDR1 and CDR2: SGHTA, FQGTGA. V dropped 5 bases and J dropped 6 bases, with 14 bases sitting between them. The CDR3 DNA sequence: TGTGCCAGCAGCGCCGGCAGGAGGGGCGAGCAGTACTTC. It codes for CASSAGRRGEQYF.

This clone was counted a few times. The chain links TRBV19 to TRBJ1-5, with D perhaps TRBD1 (5 bases). The V gene lost 7 bases and the J gene lost 3 bases, with 10 bases spanning the gap. The CDR3 consists of 13 residues. Germline-derived CDR1 and CDR2 are LNHDA and SQIVND (reference sequence). The CDR3 coding sequence is TGTGCCAGTACACAGGACCTCAATCAGCCCCAGCATTTT. It codes for CASTQDLNQPQHF.

This clone was seen only a few times. The sample carries other DNA sequences with the same CDR3. V is TRBV7-2 and J is TRBJ1-5; tentative D call: TRBD1 (6 bases). The length of the CDR3 is 13 residues. The germline V and J ends were trimmed by 1 base and 5 bases, with 6 bases remaining between them. Germline CDR1 SGHTA, CDR2 FQGNSA. CDR3 amino acids: CASSLGQDQPQHF. CDR3 nucleotides: TGTGCCAGCAGCTTAGGACAGGATCAGCCCCAGCATTTT.

This chain joins TRBV18 and TRBJ2-1; either TRBD1 or TRBD2 may supply D (6 bases each). With 1 base removed from V and 5 bases from J, the gap between germline ends came to 18 bases. From germline, CDR1 is KGHSH and CDR2 LQKENI. This CDR3 comprises 17 residues. CDR3 nucleotide sequence: TGTGCCAGCTCACCACAAAAAAACCGGGGGACAAACAATGAGCAGTTCTTC. Translated, it gives CASSPQKNRGTNNEQFF.

A single count supports this clone. V is TRBV5-1 and J is TRBJ2-2; TRBD1 matches at 10 bases. The ends lost 4 bases at V and 7 bases at J; junction bases unmatched: 4. CDR1 is SGHRS and CDR2 is YFSETQ in the germline V gene. CDR3 size: 14 residues. The CDR3 loop is CASSRQGAGGELFF. DNA of the CDR3: TGCGCCAGCAGCAGACAGGGGGCTGGCGGGGAGCTGTTTTTT. Drawing the rest from reference TRBV5-1 and TRBJ2-2, the complete variable domain is KAGVTQTPRYLIKTRGQQVTLSCSPISGHRSVSWYQQTPGQGLQFLFEYFSETQRNKGNFPGRFSGRQFSNSRSEMNVSTLELGDSALYLCASSRQGAGGELFFGEGSRLTVL.

V gene TRBV28 combines with J gene TRBJ1-2; weak D call: TRBD1 (6 bases). This CDR3 is built from 14 residues. CDR1 and CDR2 (germline): MDHEN, SYDVKM. V was shortened by 3 bases and J by 4 bases, with 12 bases between the two germline ends. CDR3 sequence: CASSLGGQAYGYTF. The DNA for the CDR3 is TGTGCCAGCAGTTTGGGGGGCCAGGCCTATGGCTACACCTTC.

The V and J genes are TRBV2 and TRBJ1-1; 10 bases agree with TRBD1. CDR3 size: 14 residues. CDR1 and CDR2 (germline): SNHLY, FYNNEI. V lost 7 bases to trimming and J lost 5 bases; unmatched junction nucleotides: 7. The CDR3 reads CASTKTGGDTEAFF. Here the CDR3 DNA reads TGTGCCAGCACCAAGACAGGGGGCGATACTGAAGCTTTCTTT.

This clone occurred a few times. The chain combines TRBV28 with TRBJ1-2; unclear D gene. This CDR3 region has 13 residues. Germline V gives CDR1 MDHEN, CDR2 SYDVKM. V was pared by 6 bases and J by 2 bases, with 10 bases between. The CDR3 DNA is TGTGCCAGCAGAACCAAGGTCAACTATGGCTACACCTTC. Its protein product is CASRTKVNYGYTF.

This sequence joins TRBV19 and TRBJ1-5, with a tentative D call TRBD1 (6 bases). V was shortened by 5 bases and J by 1 base, with 18 bases between the two germline ends. Germline assignment: CDR1 LNHDA and CDR2 SQIVND (reference sequence). The CDR3 extends over 17 amino acids. As DNA, the CDR3 is TGTGCCAGTAGTCTCCGAGGGGGGGGATGGAGCAATCAGCCCCAGCATTTT. Residues: CASSLRGGGWSNQPQHF.

This chain links TRBV28 with TRBJ2-6; D is perhaps TRBD1 (6 bases). Germline V gives CDR1 MDHEN, CDR2 SYDVKM. V dropped 5 bases and J dropped 2 bases, with 19 bases sitting between them. This CDR3 is 18 amino acids long. The CDR3 loop reads CASSRPSGTLTGANVLTF. The CDR3 DNA sequence: TGTGCCAGCAGTCGACCCTCCGGGACACTAACTGGGGCCAACGTCCTGACTTTC.

The chain joins TRBV6-1 to TRBJ1-6; possible D gene TRBD1, 6 bases. Germline V gives CDR1 MNHNS, CDR2 SASEGT. Trimming removed 2 bases from V and 4 bases from J, with 9 bases in between. The CDR3 extends over 15 amino acids. DNA of the CDR3: TGTGCCAGCAGTGAAACGGGACATTATAATTCACCCCTCCACTTT. Amino acid sequence: CASSETGHYNSPLHF.

This clone was seen a single time. The genes are TRBV5-4 and TRBJ2-7, with TRBD1 matching 9 bases. V dropped 1 base and J dropped 5; count of bases not matched to a gene: 4. Germline CDR1 is SGHNT and CDR2 is YYREEE (reference sequence). This CDR3 has 14 amino acids. CDR3 bases: TGTGCCAGCAGCTTGAGCGACAGGGGGAACGAGCAGTACTTC. Translating gives CASSLSDRGNEQYF.

This chain links TRBV3-1 (or the pseudogene TRBV3-2) with TRBJ2-5; D unclear. The CDR3 runs to 13 residues. Germline V gives CDR1 LGHDT, CDR2 YNNKEL (reference sequence). Trimming cost V 4 bases and J 1 base, with 7 bases left between them. The CDR3 here is CASSPSFQETQYF. The CDR3 coding sequence is TGTGCCAGCAGCCCCAGCTTCCAAGAGACCCAGTACTTC.

J is TRBJ2-2 and V is TRBV9; D is possibly TRBD1 (5 bases). Trimming took off 3 bases at V and 3 bases at J, with 12 bases between the two ends. Germline lookup yields CDR1 SGDLS and CDR2 YYNGEE. The CDR3 length is 15 residues. CDR3 in amino acids: CASSGLTQDTGELFF. The CDR3 nucleotides are TGTGCCAGCAGCGGACTCACACAGGACACCGGGGAGCTGTTTTTT.

The V and J genes are TRBV7-2 and TRBJ2-1; D gene unclear. The V end lost 6 bases, the J end lost 6 bases, and 9 bases lay between the germline ends. Per the germline V gene, CDR1 is SGHTA and CDR2 is FQGNSA. This CDR3 has 12 amino acids. The CDR3 DNA reads TGTGCCAGCAGATGGGTGAGCAATGAGCAGTTCTTC. It is translated as CASRWVSNEQFF.

The CDR3 bases are TGTGCCAGCAGCGTAGCTACAGGGAAGAACACTGAAGCTTTCTTT. Residues: CASSVATGKNTEAFF. The V and J genes are TRBV9 and TRBJ1-1, with a tentative D call TRBD1 (6 bases). The V gene lost 0 bases and the J gene lost 1 base, with 10 bases spanning the gap. The CDR3 has 15 residues. Germline V gene data show CDR1 as SGDLS and CDR2 as YYNGEE.